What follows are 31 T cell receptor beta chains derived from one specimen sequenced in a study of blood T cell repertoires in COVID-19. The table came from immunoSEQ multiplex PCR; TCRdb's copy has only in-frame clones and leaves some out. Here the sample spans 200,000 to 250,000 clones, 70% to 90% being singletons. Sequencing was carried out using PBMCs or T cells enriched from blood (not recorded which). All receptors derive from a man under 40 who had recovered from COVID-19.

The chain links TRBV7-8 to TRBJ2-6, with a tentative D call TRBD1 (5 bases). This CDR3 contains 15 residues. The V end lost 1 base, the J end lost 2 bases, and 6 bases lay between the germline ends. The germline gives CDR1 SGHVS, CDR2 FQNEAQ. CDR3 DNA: TGTGCCAGCAGCTTAGAGGGGCCTGGGGCCAACGTCCTGACTTTC. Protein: CASSLEGPGANVLTF.

DNA for the CDR3: TGTGCCTGGAGTGGGAGGCGGAGACCCTACAATGAGCAGTTCTTC. It codes for CAWSGRRRPYNEQFF. The V gene is TRBV30, the J gene TRBJ2-1; perhaps TRBD2 as D (5 bases). The germline V gene encodes CDR1 GTSNPN and CDR2 SVGIG (reference sequence). V was pared by 1 base and J by 2 bases, with 12 bases between. The CDR3 sequence is 15 residues long.

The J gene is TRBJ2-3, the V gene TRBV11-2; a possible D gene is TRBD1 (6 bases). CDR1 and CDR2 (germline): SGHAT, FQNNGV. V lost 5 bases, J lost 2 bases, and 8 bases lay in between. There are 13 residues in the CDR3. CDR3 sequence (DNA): TGTGCCAGCAGCAGGGACACCACAGATACGCAGTATTTT. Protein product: CASSRDTTDTQYF.

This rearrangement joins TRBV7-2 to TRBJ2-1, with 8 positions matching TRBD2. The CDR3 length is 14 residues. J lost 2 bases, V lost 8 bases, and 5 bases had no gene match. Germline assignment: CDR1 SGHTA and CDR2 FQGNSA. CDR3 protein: CASVPGGPYNEQFF. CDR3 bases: TGTGCCAGCGTCCCGGGGGGGCCCTACAATGAGCAGTTCTTC.

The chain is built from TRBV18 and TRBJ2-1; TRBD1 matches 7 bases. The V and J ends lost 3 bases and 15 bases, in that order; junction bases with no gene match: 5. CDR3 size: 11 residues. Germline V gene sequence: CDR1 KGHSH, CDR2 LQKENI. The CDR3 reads CASSPDRAVFF. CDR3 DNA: TGTGCCAGCTCACCCGACAGGGCCGTGTTCTTC.

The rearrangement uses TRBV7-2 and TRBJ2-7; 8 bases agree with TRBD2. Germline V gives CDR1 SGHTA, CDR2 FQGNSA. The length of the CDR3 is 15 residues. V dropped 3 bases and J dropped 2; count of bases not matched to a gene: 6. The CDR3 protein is CASSFSLAATYEQYF. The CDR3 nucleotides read TGTGCCAGCAGCTTTTCACTAGCGGCCACCTACGAGCAGTACTTC.

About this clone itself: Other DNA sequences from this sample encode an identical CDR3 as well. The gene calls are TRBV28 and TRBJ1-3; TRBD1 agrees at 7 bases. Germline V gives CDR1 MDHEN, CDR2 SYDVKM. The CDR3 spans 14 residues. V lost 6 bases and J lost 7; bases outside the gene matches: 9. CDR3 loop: CASSLDRVGNTIYF. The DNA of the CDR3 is TGTGCCAGCAGCCTCGACAGGGTAGGGAACACCATATATTTT.

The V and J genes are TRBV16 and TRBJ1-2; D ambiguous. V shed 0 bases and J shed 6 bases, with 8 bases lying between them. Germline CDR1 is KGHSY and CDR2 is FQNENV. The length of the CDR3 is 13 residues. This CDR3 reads CASSQSAQDGYTF. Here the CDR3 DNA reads TGTGCCAGCAGCCAATCTGCCCAGGATGGCTACACCTTC.

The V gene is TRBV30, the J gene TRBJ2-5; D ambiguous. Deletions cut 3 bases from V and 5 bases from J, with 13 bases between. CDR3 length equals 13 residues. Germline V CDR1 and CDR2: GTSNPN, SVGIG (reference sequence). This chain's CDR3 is CAWRDWAKETQYF. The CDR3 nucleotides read TGTGCCTGGAGGGATTGGGCGAAGGAGACCCAGTACTTC.

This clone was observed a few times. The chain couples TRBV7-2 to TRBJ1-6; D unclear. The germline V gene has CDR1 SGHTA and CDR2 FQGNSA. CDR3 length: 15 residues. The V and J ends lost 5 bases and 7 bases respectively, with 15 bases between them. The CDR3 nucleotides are TGTGCCAGCAGCCCGGGTCAGAAGATAAATTCACCCCTCCACTTT. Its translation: CASSPGQKINSPLHF.

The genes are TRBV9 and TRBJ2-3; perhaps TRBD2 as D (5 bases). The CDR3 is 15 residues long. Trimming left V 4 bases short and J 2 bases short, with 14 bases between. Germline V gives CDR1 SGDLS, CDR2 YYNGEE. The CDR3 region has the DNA TGTGCCAGCAGCCCAGAACAGAGGGTCACAGATACGCAGTATTTT. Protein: CASSPEQRVTDTQYF.

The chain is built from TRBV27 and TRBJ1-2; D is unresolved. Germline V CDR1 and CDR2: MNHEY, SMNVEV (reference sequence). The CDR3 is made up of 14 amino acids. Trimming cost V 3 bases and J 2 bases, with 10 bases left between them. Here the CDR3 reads CASSFRAPNYGYTF. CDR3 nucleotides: TGTGCCAGCAGTTTCCGAGCCCCAAACTATGGCTACACCTTC.

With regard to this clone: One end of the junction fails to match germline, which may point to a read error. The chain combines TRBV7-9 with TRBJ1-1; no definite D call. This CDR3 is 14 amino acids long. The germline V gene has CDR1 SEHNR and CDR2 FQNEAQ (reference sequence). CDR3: CASTKDGMNTEAFF. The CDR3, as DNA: TGCGCCAGCACCAAGGACGGGATGAACACTGAAGCTTTCTTT.

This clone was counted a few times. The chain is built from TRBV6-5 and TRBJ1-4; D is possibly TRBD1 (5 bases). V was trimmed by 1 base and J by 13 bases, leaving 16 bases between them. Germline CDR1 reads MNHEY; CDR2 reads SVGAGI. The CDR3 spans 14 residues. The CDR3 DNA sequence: TGTGCCAGCAGTTACTTGGCAGGGCGTCGTTTACTGTTTTTT. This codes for CASSYLAGRRLLFF.

The CDR3: CASSERGQPQHF. CDR3 nucleotides: TGCGCCAGCAGTGAGCGGGGTCAGCCCCAGCATTTT. This chain joins TRBV10-2 and TRBJ1-5, with D unresolved. Germline V gene data show CDR1 as WSHSY and CDR2 as SAAADI. The CDR3 consists of 12 residues. The V end was cut by 2 bases, the J end by 6 bases, with 5 bases between.

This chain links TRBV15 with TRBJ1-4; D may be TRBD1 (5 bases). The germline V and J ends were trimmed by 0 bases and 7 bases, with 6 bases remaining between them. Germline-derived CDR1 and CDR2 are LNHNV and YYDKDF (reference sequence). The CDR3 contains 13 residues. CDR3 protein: CATSRDRAEKLFF. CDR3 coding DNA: TGTGCCACCAGCAGAGACAGGGCTGAAAAACTGTTTTTT.

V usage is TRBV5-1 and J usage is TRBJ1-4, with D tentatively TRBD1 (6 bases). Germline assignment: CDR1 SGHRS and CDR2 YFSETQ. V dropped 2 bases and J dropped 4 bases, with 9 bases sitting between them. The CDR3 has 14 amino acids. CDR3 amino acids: CASSLQGYNEKLFF. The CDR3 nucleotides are TGCGCCAGCAGCTTACAGGGATATAATGAAAAACTGTTTTTT.

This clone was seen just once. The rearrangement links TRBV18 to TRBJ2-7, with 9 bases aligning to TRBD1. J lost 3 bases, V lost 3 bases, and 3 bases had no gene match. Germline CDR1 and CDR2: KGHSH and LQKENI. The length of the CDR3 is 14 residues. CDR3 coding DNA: TGTGCCAGCTCACCCGGACAGGGGTTCTACGAGCAGTACTTC. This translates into CASSPGQGFYEQYF. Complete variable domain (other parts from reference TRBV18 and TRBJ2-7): NAGVMQNPRHLVRRRGQEARLRCSPMKGHSHVYWYRQLPEEGLKFMVYLQKENIIDESGMPKERFSAEFPKEGPSILRIQQVVRGDSAAYFCASSPGQGFYEQYFGPGTRLTVT.

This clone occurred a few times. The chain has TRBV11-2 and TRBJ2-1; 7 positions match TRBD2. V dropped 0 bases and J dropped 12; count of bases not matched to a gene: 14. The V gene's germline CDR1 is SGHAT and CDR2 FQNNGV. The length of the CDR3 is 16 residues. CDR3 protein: CASSLDHGGGISGQFF. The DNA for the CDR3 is TGTGCCAGCAGCTTAGATCATGGGGGAGGGATCAGTGGGCAGTTCTTC. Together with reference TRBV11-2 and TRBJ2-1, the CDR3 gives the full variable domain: EAGVAQSPRYKIIEKRQSVAFWCNPISGHATLYWYQQILGQGPKLLIQFQNNGVVDDSQLPKDRFSAERLKGVDSTLKIQPAKLEDSAVYLCASSLDHGGGISGQFFGPGTRLTVL.

The CDR3 loop is CASSSTGYEQYF. The CDR3 region has the DNA TGTGCCAGCAGCTCTACAGGGTACGAGCAGTACTTC. This sequence joins TRBV11-2 and TRBJ2-7; D possibly corresponds to TRBD1 (6 bases). Trimming stripped 4 bases from V and 4 bases from J, with 8 bases between. CDR3 size: 12 residues. Germline CDR1 is SGHAT and CDR2 is FQNNGV.

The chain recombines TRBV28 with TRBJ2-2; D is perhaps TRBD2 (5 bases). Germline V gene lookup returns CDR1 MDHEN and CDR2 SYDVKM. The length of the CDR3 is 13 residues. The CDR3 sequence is CAIGGGQAGELFF. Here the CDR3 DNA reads TGTGCTATAGGAGGAGGCCAGGCCGGGGAGCTGTTTTTT. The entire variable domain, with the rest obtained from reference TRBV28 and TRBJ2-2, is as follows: DVKVTQSSRYLVKRTGEKVFLECVQDMDHENMFWYRQDPGLGLRLIYFSYDVKMKEKGDIPEGYSVSREKKERFSLILESASTNQTSMYLCAIGGGQAGELFFGEGSRLTVL.

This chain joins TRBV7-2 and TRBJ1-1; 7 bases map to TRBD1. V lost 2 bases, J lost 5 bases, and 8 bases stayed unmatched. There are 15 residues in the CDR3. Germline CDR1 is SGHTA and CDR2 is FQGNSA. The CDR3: CASSLRQGRITEAFF. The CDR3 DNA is TGTGCCAGCAGCTTAAGACAGGGAAGGATTACTGAAGCTTTCTTT.

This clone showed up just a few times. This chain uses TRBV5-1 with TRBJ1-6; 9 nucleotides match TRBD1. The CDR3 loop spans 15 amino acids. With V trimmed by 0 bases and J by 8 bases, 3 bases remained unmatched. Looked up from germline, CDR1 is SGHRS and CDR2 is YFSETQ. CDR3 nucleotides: TGCGCCAGCAGCTTGGCCGGGACAGGGTATTCACCCCTCCACTTT. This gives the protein CASSLAGTGYSPLHF. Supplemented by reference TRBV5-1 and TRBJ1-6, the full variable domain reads KAGVTQTPRYLIKTRGQQVTLSCSPISGHRSVSWYQQTPGQGLQFLFEYFSETQRNKGNFPGRFSGRQFSNSRSEMNVSTLELGDSALYLCASSLAGTGYSPLHFGNGTRLTVT.

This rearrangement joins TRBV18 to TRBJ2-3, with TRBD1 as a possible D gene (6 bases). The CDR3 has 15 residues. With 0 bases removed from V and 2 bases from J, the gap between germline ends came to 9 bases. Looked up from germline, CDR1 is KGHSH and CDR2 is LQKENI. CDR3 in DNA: TGTGCCAGCTCACCACCGTACAGGGACACAGATACGCAGTATTTT. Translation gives CASSPPYRDTDTQYF.

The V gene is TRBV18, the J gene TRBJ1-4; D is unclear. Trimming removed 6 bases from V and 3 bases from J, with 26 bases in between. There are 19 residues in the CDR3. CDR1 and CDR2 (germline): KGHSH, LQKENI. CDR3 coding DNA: TGTGCCAGCTCCCGCCCGAGTCGTCCCGGGGTCCTAGCTAATGAAAAACTGTTTTTT. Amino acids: CASSRPSRPGVLANEKLFF.

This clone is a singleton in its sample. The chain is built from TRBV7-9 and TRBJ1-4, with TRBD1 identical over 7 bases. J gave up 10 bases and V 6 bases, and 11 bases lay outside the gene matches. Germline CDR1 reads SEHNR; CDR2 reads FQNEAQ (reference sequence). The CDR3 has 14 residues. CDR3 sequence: CASRHDEGAVKLFF. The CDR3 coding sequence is TGTGCCAGCAGACACGACGAGGGGGCTGTAAAACTGTTTTTT.

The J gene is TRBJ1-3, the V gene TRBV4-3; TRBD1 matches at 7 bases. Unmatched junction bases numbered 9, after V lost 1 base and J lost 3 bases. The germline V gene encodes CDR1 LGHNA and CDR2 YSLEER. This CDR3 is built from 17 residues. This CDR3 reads CASSQGFTGDGGNTIYF. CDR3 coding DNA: TGCGCCAGCAGCCAAGGCTTTACAGGGGATGGTGGAAACACCATATATTTT.

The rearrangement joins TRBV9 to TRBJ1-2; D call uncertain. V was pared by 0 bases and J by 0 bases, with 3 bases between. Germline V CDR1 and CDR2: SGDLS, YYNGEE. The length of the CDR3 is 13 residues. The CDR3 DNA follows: TGTGCCAGCAGCGTAGTCGCTAACTATGGCTACACCTTC. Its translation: CASSVVANYGYTF.

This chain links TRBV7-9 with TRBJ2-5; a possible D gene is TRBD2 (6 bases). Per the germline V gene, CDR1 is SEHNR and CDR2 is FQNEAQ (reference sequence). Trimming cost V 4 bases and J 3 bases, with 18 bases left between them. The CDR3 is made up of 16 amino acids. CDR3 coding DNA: TGTGCCAGCAGCTCCCACGGGACGGGGGATGAAGAGACCCAGTACTTC. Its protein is CASSSHGTGDEETQYF. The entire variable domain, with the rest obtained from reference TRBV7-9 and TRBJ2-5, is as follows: DTGVSQNPRHKITKRGQNVTFRCDPISEHNRLYWYRQTLGQGPEFLTYFQNEAQLEKSRLLSDRFSAERPKGSFSTLEIQRTEQGDSAMYLCASSSHGTGDEETQYFGPGTRLLVL.

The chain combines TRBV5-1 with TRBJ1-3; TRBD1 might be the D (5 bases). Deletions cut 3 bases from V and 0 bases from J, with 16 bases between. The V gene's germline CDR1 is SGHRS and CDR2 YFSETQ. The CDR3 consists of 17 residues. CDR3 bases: TGCGCCAGCAGCTACCGACAGTTATTGAACTCTGGAAACACCATATATTTT. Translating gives CASSYRQLLNSGNTIYF.

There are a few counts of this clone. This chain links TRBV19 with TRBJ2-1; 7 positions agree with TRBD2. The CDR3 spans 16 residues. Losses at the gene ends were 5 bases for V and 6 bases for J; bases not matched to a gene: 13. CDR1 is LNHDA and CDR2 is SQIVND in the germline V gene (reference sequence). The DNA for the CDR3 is TGTGCCAGTAGTTTCCCCGCCCGGGGAGGGGTCAATGAGCAGTTCTTC. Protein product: CASSFPARGGVNEQFF.